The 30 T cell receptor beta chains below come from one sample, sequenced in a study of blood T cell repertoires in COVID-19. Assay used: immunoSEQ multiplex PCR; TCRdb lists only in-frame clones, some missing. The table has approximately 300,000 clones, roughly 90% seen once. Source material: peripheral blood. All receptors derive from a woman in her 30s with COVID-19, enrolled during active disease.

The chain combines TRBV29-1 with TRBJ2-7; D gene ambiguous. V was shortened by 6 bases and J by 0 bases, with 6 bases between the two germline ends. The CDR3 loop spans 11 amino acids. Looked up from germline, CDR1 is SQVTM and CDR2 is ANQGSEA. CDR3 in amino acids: CSVVSSYEQYF. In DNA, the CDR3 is TGCAGCGTGGTGAGCTCCTACGAGCAGTACTTC.

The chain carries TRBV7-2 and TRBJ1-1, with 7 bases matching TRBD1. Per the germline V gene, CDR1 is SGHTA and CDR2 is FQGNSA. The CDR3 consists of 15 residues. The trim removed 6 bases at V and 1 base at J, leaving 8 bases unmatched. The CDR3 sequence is CASRRQGRENTEAFF. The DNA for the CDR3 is TGTGCCAGCAGGAGACAGGGACGGGAGAACACTGAAGCTTTCTTT.

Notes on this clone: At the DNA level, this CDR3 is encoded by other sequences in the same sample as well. CDR3: CASKGQSNQPQHF. Here the CDR3 DNA reads TGTGCCAGCAAGGGACAGAGCAATCAGCCCCAGCATTTT. The gene calls are TRBV2 and TRBJ1-5; TRBD1 matches at 7 bases. This CDR3 contains 13 residues. V shed 7 bases and J 1 base; nucleotides not matched to a gene: 1. In germline, CDR1 is SNHLY, CDR2 FYNNEI.

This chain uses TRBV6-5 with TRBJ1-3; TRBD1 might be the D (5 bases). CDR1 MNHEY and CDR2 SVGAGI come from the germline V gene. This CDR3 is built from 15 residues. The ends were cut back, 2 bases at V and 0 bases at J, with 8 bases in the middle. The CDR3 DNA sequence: TGTGCCAGCAGTTACGACAGAAACTCTGGAAACACCATATATTTT. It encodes CASSYDRNSGNTIYF.

In DNA, the CDR3 is TGCAGCGTTGAGGGGCCGGGAGGGCCGCGGGAGCAGTTCTTC. Its translation: CSVEGPGGPREQFF. V gene TRBV29-1 combines with J gene TRBJ2-1; 8 nucleotides line up with TRBD2. This CDR3 region has 14 residues. Germline-derived CDR1 and CDR2 are SQVTM and ANQGSEA. The trim removed 3 bases at V and 10 bases at J, leaving 11 bases unmatched.

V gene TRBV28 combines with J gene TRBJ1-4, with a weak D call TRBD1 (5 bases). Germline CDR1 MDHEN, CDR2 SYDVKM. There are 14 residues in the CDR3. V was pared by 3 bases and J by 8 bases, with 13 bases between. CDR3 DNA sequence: TGTGCCAGCAGTTTCCGGGGGGATGGCGAAAAACTGTTTTTT. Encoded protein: CASSFRGDGEKLFF.

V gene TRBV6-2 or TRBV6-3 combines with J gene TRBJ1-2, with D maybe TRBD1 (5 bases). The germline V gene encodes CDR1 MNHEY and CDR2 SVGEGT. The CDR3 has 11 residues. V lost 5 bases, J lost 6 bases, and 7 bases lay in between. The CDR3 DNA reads TGTGCCAGCAGTGGGGCTGATGGCTACACCTTC. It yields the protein CASSGADGYTF.

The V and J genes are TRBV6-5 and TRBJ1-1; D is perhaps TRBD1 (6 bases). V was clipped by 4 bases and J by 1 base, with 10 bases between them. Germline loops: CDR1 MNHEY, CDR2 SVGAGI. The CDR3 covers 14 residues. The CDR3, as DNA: TGTGCCAGCAGTTCGGGACAACAGAACACTGAAGCTTTCTTT. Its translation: CASSSGQQNTEAFF.

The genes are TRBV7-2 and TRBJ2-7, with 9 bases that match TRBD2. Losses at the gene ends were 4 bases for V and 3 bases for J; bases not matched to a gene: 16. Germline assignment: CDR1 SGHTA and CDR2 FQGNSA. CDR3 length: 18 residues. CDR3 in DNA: TGTGCCAGCAGCTCCCCCCGGGCACCGGGACTAGCTTACTACGAGCAGTACTTC. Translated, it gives CASSSPRAPGLAYYEQYF.

The DNA for the CDR3 is TGTGCCAGCTCACCAGTGAGCGGAGGCGGGAAGACCCAGTACTTC. Translating it yields CASSPVSGGGKTQYF. The V call is TRBV18, the J call TRBJ2-5, with TRBD2 as a possible D gene (6 bases). Germline V CDR1 and CDR2: KGHSH, LQKENI. V lost 2 bases and J 6 bases, leaving 16 bases between the germline ends. The CDR3 consists of 15 residues.

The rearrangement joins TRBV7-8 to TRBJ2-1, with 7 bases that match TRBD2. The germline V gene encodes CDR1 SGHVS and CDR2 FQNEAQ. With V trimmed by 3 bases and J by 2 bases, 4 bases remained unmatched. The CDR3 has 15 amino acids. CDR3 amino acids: CASSLSSGTYNEQFF. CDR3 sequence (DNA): TGTGCCAGCAGCTTGTCTAGCGGTACCTACAATGAGCAGTTCTTC.

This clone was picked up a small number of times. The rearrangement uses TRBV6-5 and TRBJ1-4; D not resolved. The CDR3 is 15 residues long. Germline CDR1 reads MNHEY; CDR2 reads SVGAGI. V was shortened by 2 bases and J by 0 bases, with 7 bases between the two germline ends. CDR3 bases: TGTGCCAGCAGTTACCGGGGAGCAACTAATGAAAAACTGTTTTTT. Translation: CASSYRGATNEKLFF.

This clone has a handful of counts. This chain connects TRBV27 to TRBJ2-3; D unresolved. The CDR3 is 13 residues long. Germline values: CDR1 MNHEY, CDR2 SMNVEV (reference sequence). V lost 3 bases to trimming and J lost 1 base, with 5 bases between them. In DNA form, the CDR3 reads TGTGCCAGCAGTTTCCTAGGCACAGATACGCAGTATTTT. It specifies CASSFLGTDTQYF.

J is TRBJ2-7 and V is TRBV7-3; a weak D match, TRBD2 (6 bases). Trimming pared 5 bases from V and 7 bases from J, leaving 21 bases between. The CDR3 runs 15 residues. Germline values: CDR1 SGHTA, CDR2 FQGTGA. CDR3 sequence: CASSLANRGWEEQYF. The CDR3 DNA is TGTGCCAGCAGCCTAGCGAACCGGGGTTGGGAAGAGCAGTACTTC. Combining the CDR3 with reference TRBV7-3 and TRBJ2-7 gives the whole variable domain GAGVSQTPSNKVTEKGKYVELRCDPISGHTALYWYRQSLGQGPEFLIYFQGTGAADDSGLPNDRFFAVRPEGSVSTLKIQRTERGDSAVYLCASSLANRGWEEQYFGPGTRLTVT.

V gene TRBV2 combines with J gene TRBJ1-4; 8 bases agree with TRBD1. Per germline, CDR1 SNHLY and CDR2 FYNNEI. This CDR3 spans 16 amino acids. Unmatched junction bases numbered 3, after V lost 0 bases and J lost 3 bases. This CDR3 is CASSEAGGQANEKLFF. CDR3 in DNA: TGTGCCAGCAGTGAAGCGGGGGGACAGGCTAATGAAAAACTGTTTTTT.

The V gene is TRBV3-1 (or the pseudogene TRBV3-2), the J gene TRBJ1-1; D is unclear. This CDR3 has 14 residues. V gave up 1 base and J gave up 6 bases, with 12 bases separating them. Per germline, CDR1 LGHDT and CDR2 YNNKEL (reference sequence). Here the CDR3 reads CASSQVEGKSEAFF. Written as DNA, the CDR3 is TGTGCCAGCAGCCAAGTAGAGGGAAAGTCTGAAGCTTTCTTT.

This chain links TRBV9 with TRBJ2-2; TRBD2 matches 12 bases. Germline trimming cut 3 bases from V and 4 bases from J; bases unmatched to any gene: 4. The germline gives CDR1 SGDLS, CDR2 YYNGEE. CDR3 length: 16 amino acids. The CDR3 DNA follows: TGTGCCAGCAGCGCCCCTAGCGGGAGGGCCACCGGGGAGCTGTTTTTT. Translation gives CASSAPSGRATGELFF.

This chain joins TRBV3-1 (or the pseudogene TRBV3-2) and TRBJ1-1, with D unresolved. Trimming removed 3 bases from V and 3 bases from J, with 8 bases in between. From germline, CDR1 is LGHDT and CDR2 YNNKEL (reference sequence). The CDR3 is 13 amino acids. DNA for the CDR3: TGTGCCAGCAGCCAGTACCGGGACACTGAAGCTTTCTTT. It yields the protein CASSQYRDTEAFF.

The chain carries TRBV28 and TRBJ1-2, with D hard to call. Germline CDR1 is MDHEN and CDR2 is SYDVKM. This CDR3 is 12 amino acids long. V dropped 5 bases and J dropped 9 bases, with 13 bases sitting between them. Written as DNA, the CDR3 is TGTGCCAGCAGTCTGATGTCTATTCGCTACACCTTC. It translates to CASSLMSIRYTF.

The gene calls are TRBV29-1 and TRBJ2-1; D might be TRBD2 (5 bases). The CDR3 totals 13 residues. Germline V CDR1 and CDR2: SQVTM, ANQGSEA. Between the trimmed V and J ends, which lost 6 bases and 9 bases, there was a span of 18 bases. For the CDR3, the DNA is TGCAGCGTATTGAAGATACTAGGAGGTGAGCAGTTCTTC. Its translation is CSVLKILGGEQFF.

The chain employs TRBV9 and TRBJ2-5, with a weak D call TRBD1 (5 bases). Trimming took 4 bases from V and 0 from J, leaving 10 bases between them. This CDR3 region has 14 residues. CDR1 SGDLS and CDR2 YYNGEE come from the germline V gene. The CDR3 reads CASSLGAYQETQYF. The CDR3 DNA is TGTGCCAGCAGCCTTGGGGCTTACCAAGAGACCCAGTACTTC. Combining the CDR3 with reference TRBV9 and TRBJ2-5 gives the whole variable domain DSGVTQTPKHLITATGQRVTLRCSPRSGDLSVYWYQQSLDQGLQFLIQYYNGEERAKGNILERFSAQQFPDLHSELNLSSLELGDSALYFCASSLGAYQETQYFGPGTRLLVL.

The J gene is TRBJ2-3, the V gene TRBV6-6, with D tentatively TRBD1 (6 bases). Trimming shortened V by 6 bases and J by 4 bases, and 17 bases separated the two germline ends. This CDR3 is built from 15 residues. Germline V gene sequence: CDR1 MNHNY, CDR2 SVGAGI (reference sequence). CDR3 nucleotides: TGTGCCAGCAGAATTGGGGCAGGGGTCCCAGATACGCAGTATTTT. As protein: CASRIGAGVPDTQYF.

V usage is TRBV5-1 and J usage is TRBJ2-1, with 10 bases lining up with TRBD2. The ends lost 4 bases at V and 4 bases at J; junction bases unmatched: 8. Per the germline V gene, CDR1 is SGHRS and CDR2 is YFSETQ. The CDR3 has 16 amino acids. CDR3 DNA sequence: TGCGCCAGCAGCAGGGAAATAGCGGGAGGTTACAATGAGCAGTTCTTC. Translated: CASSREIAGGYNEQFF.

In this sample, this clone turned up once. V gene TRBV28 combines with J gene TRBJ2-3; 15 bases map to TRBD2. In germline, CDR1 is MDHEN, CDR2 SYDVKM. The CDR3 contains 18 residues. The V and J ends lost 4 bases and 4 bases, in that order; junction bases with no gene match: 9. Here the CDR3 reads CASSSGGLAGGFADTQYF. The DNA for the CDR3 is TGTGCCAGCAGTTCGGGGGGACTAGCGGGAGGATTCGCAGATACGCAGTATTTT.

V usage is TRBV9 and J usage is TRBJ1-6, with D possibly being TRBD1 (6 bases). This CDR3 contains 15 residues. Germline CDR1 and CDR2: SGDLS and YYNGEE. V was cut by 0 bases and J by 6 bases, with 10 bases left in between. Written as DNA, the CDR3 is TGTGCCAGCAGCGTAGAGGACAGCCGTAATTCACCCCTCCACTTT. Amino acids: CASSVEDSRNSPLHF.

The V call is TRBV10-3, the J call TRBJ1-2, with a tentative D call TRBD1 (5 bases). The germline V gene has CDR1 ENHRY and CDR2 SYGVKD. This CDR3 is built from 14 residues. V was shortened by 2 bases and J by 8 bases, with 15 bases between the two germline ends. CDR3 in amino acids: CAISERGQEGGYTF. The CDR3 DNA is TGTGCCATCAGTGAGAGGGGCCAGGAGGGCGGCTACACCTTC.

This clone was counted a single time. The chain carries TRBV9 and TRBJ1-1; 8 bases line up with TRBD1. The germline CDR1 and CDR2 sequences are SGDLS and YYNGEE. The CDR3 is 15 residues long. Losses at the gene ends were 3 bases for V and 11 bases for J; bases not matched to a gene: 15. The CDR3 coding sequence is TGTGCCAGCAGCGCCGGTGCAGGGGGCGCGGAGGGGGCTTTCTTT. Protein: CASSAGAGGAEGAFF.

The CDR3 sequence: CASSYLGGFHEQFF. Here the CDR3 DNA reads TGCGCCAGCAGCTATCTCGGGGGTTTTCATGAGCAGTTCTTC. The chain has TRBV4-1 and TRBJ2-1; D is possibly TRBD2 (6 bases). This CDR3 contains 14 residues. The germline V and J ends were trimmed by 5 bases and 8 bases, with 16 bases remaining between them. CDR1 is MGHRA, CDR2 YSYEKL, per germline.

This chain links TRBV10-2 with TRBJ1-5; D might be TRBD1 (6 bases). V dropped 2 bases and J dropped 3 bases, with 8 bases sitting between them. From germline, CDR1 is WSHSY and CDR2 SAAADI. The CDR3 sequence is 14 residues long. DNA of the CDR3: TGCGCCAGCAGTGAGCCGGGACACAATCAGCCCCAGCATTTT. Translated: CASSEPGHNQPQHF.

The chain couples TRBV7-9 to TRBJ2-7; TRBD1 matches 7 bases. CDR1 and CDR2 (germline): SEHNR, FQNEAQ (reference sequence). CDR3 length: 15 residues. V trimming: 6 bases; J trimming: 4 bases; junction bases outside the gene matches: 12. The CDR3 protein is CASSYRQGRVYEQYF. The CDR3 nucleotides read TGTGCCAGCAGTTATAGACAGGGACGAGTTTACGAGCAGTACTTC.